These 10 T cell receptor beta chains share one sample of origin, sequenced in a study of blood T cells in healthy people across ages. Then a second PCR, running about 7 to 11 cycles, was carried out with a sample-barcoded 5' primer and a J-beta primer mix. TCRdb reanalysed the 5' RACE reads using MiXCR and keeps one entry per CDR3 protein. Here the sample spans 600,000 to 1,000,000 distinct CDR3 sequences, more than 45% being singletons. Material: blood. These receptor sequences come from a man aged 25 to 40 in good health.

For the CDR3, the DNA is TGTGCCTGGAGTAGGGTGACCGAGCAGTACTTC. This sequence encodes CAWSRVTEQYF. J is TRBJ2-7 and V is TRBV30, with D unresolved. Trimming took 2 bases from V and 6 from J, leaving 8 bases between them. Germline V gene lookup returns CDR1 GTSNPN and CDR2 SVGIG (reference sequence). The CDR3 has 11 residues.

Regarding this clonotype: This may arise from a read error, as a much more abundant clone is one base away. The rearrangement links TRBV27 to TRBJ1-2; D ambiguous. Per germline, CDR1 MNHEY and CDR2 SMNVEV (reference sequence). CDR3 length: 13 amino acids. The CDR3 region has the DNA TGTACCAGCAGTTCAGGAAACTACTATGGCTACACCTTC. This translates into CTSSSGNYYGYTF.

This sequence joins TRBV20-1 and TRBJ1-1, with D perhaps matching TRBD1 (6 bases). CDR3 length equals 13 residues. CDR1 and CDR2 (germline): DFQATT, SNEGSKA (reference sequence). V was trimmed by 7 bases and J by 7 bases, leaving 19 bases between them. This CDR3 is CSVARGAWGEAFF. DNA for the CDR3: TGCAGTGTCGCCCGGGGGGCGTGGGGTGAAGCTTTCTTT.

Notes on this clonotype: A junction boundary mismatches the germline segment, possibly from a read error. The chain recombines TRBV5-6 with TRBJ1-6, with D unclear. This CDR3 is built from 13 residues. Germline CDR1 is SGHDT and CDR2 is YYEEEE. The CDR3 region is CASILTGNSPLHF. The CDR3 DNA is TGTGCCAGCATCTTGACGGGTAATTCACCCCTCCACTTT.

This clonotype came up many times. The rearrangement joins TRBV7-9 to TRBJ2-4; 7 bases line up with TRBD2. Trimming at V came to 5 bases and at J to 5 bases, leaving 12 bases not matched to a gene. The CDR3 sequence is 16 residues long. CDR1 is SEHNR, CDR2 FQNEAQ, per germline (reference sequence). CDR3 region: CASSAPASAGENIQYF. For the CDR3, the DNA is TGTGCCAGCAGCGCCCCCGCTAGTGCGGGGGAAAACATTCAGTACTTC.

The rearrangement links TRBV20-1 to TRBJ2-1; TRBD2 aligns across 7 bases. CDR3 size: 14 residues. Germline CDR1 is DFQATT and CDR2 is SNEGSKA (reference sequence). J gave up 0 bases and V 7 bases, and 6 bases lay outside the gene matches. DNA of the CDR3: TGCAGTGTCCCGGGGGGTAGCTCCTACAATGAGCAGTTCTTC. Encoded protein: CSVPGGSSYNEQFF.

V gene TRBV7-9 combines with J gene TRBJ2-7, with D possibly matching TRBD1 (6 bases). The J call may not be correct, given that the DNA end is closer to TRBJ2-5. Germline lookup yields CDR1 SEHNR and CDR2 FQNEAQ (reference sequence). This CDR3 has 15 residues. The CDR3 DNA is TGTGCCAGCAGCTCCCTAACAGGGATGGGGGAGACCCAGTACTTC. This translates into CASSSLTGMGETQYF.

This clonotype was counted between two and nine times. The chain combines TRBV2 with TRBJ2-3; D is perhaps TRBD1 (6 bases). CDR3 length: 14 amino acids. Germline assignment: CDR1 SNHLY and CDR2 FYNNEI. The V end was cut by 2 bases, the J end by 0 bases, with 6 bases between. The CDR3 spells CASSEQGSTDTQYF. The CDR3 DNA is TGTGCCAGCAGTGAACAGGGGAGCACAGATACGCAGTATTTT.

The chain combines TRBV3-1 with TRBJ2-1; D is possibly TRBD2 (6 bases). Trimming removed 3 bases from V and 5 bases from J, with 11 bases in between. Germline assignment: CDR1 LGHDT and CDR2 YNNKEL (reference sequence). This CDR3 has 14 amino acids. The CDR3 region has the DNA TGTGCCAGCAGCCAGGGGACTTCCCACAATGAGCAGTTCTTC. Amino acids: CASSQGTSHNEQFF.

This chain links TRBV6-6 with TRBJ2-7, with a tentative D call TRBD1 (6 bases). The CDR3 contains 14 residues. Germline V lookup: CDR1 MNHNY, CDR2 SVGAGI (reference sequence). Trimming shortened V by 6 bases and J by 5 bases, and 17 bases separated the two germline ends. CDR3 loop: CASSRTGLRNEQYF. For the CDR3, the DNA is TGTGCCAGCAGCCGTACAGGGCTCAGGAACGAGCAGTACTTC.